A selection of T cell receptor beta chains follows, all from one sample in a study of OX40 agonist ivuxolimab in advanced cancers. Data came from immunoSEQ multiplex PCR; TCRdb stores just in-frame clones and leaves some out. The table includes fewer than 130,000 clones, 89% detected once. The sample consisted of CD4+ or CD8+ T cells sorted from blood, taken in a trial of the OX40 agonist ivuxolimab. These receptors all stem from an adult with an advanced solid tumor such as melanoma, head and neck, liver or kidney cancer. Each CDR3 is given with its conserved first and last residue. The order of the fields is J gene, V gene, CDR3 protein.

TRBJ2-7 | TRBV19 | CASRRDISSYEQYF
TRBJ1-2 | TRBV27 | CASSVAGRRGYTF
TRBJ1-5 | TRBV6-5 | CASGGTGSNQPQHF
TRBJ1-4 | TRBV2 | CASGGKDATNEKLFF
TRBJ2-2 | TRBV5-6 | CASSLGGGNTGELFF
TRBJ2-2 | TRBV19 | CASSIVWLNTGELFF
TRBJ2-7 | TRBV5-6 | CASRKQGYEQYF
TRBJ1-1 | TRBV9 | CASSVEDWGGTEAFF
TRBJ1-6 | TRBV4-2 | CASSQAAQQNSPLHF
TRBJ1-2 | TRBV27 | CASSFSRDPNYGYTF
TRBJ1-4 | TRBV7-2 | CASSLARGSNEKLFF
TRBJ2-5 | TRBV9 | CASSVGGRETQYF
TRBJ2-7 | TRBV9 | CASSVDSGEAGAYEQYF
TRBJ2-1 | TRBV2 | CASRRGGENYNEQFF
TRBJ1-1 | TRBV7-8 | CASSLLQQGARNTEAFF
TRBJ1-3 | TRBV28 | CASSLPGESSGNTIYF
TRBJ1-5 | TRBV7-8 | CASSQNGGYQPQHF
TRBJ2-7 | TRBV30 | CAWNPSTRARFDEQYF
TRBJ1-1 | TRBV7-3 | CASSLSGAGNAEAFF
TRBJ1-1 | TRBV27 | CASSPGTGGGTEAFF
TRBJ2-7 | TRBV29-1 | CSAGMTSGVMEQYF
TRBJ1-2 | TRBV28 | CASSFRGQGAGYTF
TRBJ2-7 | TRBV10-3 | CAIKTGPAGYEQYF
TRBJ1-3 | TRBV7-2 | CASSLRLAGRGNTIYF
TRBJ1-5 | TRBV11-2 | CASSLGGSGQPQHF
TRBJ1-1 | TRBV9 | CASSRDVEENTEAFF
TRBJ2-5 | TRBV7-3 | CASSLNNQETQYF
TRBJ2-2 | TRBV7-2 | CASSIQRSNTGELFF